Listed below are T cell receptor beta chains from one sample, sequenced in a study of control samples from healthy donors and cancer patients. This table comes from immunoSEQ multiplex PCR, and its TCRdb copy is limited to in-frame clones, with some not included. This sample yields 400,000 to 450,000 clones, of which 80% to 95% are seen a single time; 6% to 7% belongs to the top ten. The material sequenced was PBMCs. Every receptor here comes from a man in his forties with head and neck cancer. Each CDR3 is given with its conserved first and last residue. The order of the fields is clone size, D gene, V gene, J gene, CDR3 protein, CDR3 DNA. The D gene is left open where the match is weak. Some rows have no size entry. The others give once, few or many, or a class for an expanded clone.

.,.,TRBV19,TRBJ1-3,CASSIESSRLSGNTIYF,TGTGCCAGTAGTATAGAATCCTCACGGCTCTCTGGAAACACCATATATTTT
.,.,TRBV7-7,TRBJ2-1,CASSPRVSNEQFF,TGTGCTAGCAGCCCCAGGGTTTCAAATGAGCAGTTCTTC
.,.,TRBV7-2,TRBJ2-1,CASSLVTGKNNEQFF,TGTGCCAGCAGCTTAGTTACAGGGAAAAACAATGAGCAGTTCTTC
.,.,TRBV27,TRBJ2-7,CASTRQGGEQYF,TGTGCCAGCACCCGGCAGGGCGGCGAGCAGTACTTC
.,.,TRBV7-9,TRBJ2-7,CASSFVRGPLYEQYF,TGTGCCAGCAGCTTTGTCCGGGGGCCCCTCTACGAGCAGTACTTC
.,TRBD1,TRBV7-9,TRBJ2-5,CASSPTGAGETQYF,TGTGCCAGCAGCCCAACAGGGGCGGGAGAGACCCAGTACTTC
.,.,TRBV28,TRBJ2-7,CASSLRGGAREQYF,TGTGCCAGCAGTCTCCGTGGGGGGGCGCGCGAGCAGTACTTC
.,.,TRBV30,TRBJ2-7,CAWSPGGSVSYEQYF,TGTGCCTGGAGCCCAGGGGGGAGCGTATCCTACGAGCAGTACTTC
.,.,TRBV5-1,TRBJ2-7,CASSVASPQYEQYF,TGCGCCAGCAGCGTTGCCTCCCCCCAATACGAGCAGTACTTC
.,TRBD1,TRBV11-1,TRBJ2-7,CASSDWDRLSYEQYF,TGTGCCAGCAGCGACTGGGACAGGCTTTCCTACGAGCAGTACTTC
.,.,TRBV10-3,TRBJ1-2,CAIGPTEENGYTF,TGTGCCATCGGTCCGACAGAAGAAAACGGCTACACCTTC
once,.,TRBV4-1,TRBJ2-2,CASSHVGLTNTGELFF,TGCGCCAGCAGCCACGTGGGACTGACCAACACCGGGGAGCTGTTTTTT
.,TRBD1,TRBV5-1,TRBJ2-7,CASSLWVGQTYEQYF,TGCGCCAGCAGCTTGTGGGTGGGACAGACCTACGAGCAGTACTTC
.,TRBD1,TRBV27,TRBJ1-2,CASSSRSGQIYGYTF,TGTGCCAGCAGTTCCAGATCGGGACAGATCTATGGCTACACCTTC
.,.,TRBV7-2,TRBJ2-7,CASSLMNRKQYF,TGTGCCAGCAGCTTAATGAATCGGAAGCAGTACTTC
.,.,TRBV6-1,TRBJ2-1,CASSEPPGGLASNEQFF,TGTGCCAGCAGTGAACCCCCCGGGGGACTGGCGAGCAATGAGCAGTTCTTC